This T cell receptor (beta chain) was sequenced for a study of PD-1 blockade in mismatch repair-deficient tumors. Per the germline V gene, CDR1 is SEHNR and CDR2 is FQNEAQ (reference sequence). The CDR3 spans 15 residues. The V and J ends lost 1 base and 1 base respectively, with 8 bases between them. Clones were sequenced by immunoSEQ multiplex PCR, and TCRdb holds only the in-frame ones, with some missing. The profile shows some 48,000 clones, approximately 81% of them singletons. The chain employs TRBV7-9 and TRBJ2-1; possible D gene TRBD2, 6 bases. The specimen comprised peripheral blood, sampled about 4.5 months after starting pembrolizumab. The source of this sequence is an adult with mismatch repair-deficient cancer. The CDR3 DNA follows: TGTGCCAGCAGCTTAGTAGCGGATTCCTACAATGAGCAGTTCTTC. Translated, it gives CASSLVADSYNEQFF.